This T cell receptor beta chain derives from a study of PD-L1 blockade in urothelial cancer. Study in general: Blood was evaluated 3 weeks (second dose) and 6 weeks after therapy began. Blood samples had a median of approximately 150,000 T cells.

The study's findings and limits: Sub-median blood TCR clonality before treatment predicted longer survival.

Sequencing was performed with immunoSEQ multiplex PCR; in TCRdb, only in-frame clones are kept and a portion is missing. The sample lists 20,000 to 25,000 clones; around 82% were seen once. By sample share, this clone is medium-sized. Its antigen remains unidentified. Described time point: peripheral blood 6 weeks after treatment start. Trimming pared 4 bases from V and 0 bases from J, leaving 11 bases between. The CDR3 length is 15 residues. Germline assignment: CDR1 SGDLS and CDR2 YYNGEE. The sequence derives from a man between 65 and 79 years old with urothelial cancer. The chain links TRBV9 to TRBJ2-1; TRBD2 is a possible D gene (6 bases). The source was PBMCs, collected around atezolizumab (anti-PD-L1) treatment. For the CDR3, the DNA is TGTGCCAGCAGCCCCTCGGGGGTCTCCTACAATGAGCAGTTCTTC. Its protein is CASSPSGVSYNEQFF.